What follows are 14 T cell receptor beta chains derived from one specimen sequenced in a study of breast tumors, draining lymph nodes, adjacent tissues. The lymph nodes were axillary draining lymph nodes from breast cancer patients. MiXCR was run by TCRdb on the multiplex PCR reads, yielding one entry per CDR3 protein. The sample has about 200,000 distinct CDR3 sequences; approximately 33% are singletons. Sequencing used axillary lymph node tissue. The source of these receptors is a female donor with breast cancer. Some clones in this sample may be carry-over from other donors' samples.

About this clonotype: This may stem from a read error, because a much larger clone lies one nucleotide away. The V gene is TRBV20-1, the J gene TRBJ2-1, with 13 bases aligning to TRBD2. Losses at the gene ends were 5 bases for V and 9 bases for J; bases not matched to a gene: 7. CDR3 length equals 14 residues. Germline CDR1 DFQATT, CDR2 SNEGSKA (reference sequence). The CDR3 sequence: CSAQLAGGPAEQFF. Here the CDR3 DNA reads TGCAGTGCTCAACTAGCGGGAGGGCCCGCTGAGCAGTTCTTC.

This clonotype was detected ten times or more. The CDR3 spells CAWNSDLHGYTF. The CDR3 DNA is TGTGCCTGGAATAGCGACCTTCATGGCTACACCTTC. The chain couples TRBV30 to TRBJ1-2; D gene ambiguous. The CDR3 is 12 amino acids. Germline V lookup: CDR1 GTSNPN, CDR2 SVGIG (reference sequence). With 4 bases removed from V and 6 bases from J, the gap between germline ends came to 12 bases.

This clonotype came up many times. The chain has TRBV7-2 and TRBJ1-3; 7 bases line up with TRBD1. From germline, CDR1 is SGHTA and CDR2 FQGNSA. The V and J ends lost 5 bases and 0 bases, in that order; junction bases with no gene match: 4. This CDR3 contains 15 residues. The DNA for the CDR3 is TGTGCCAGCAGCCTAGACAGGGCCTCTGGAAACACCATATATTTT. Protein product: CASSLDRASGNTIYF.

The chain links TRBV7-2 to TRBJ2-5, with TRBD2 identical over 10 bases. The ends lost 4 bases at V and 4 bases at J; junction bases unmatched: 6. Germline-derived CDR1 and CDR2 are SGHTA and FQGNSA. The CDR3 covers 15 residues. This CDR3 reads CASSWVAGGGETQYF. In nucleotides, the CDR3 is TGTGCCAGCAGCTGGGTAGCGGGGGGAGGAGAGACCCAGTACTTC.

In its sample, this clonotype was seen many times. This chain joins TRBV12-3 or TRBV12-4 and TRBJ1-4; D not resolved. This CDR3 has 16 amino acids. Trimming removed 4 bases at V and 4 bases at J, with 16 bases between. In DNA, the CDR3 is TGTGCCAGCAGTTCCCAGCAAGGGTTGAGTAATGAAAAACTGTTTTTT. This encodes CASSSQQGLSNEKLFF.

The table lists this clonotype with many counts. In DNA, the CDR3 is TGTGCCAGCAGCCAAGATCGAGATTATGGCTACACCTTC. It encodes CASSQDRDYGYTF. This sequence joins TRBV4-2 and TRBJ1-2; no firm D call. The V end lost 0 bases, the J end lost 5 bases, and 7 bases lay between the germline ends. This CDR3 is 13 amino acids long. Germline V gives CDR1 LGHNA, CDR2 YNFKEQ.

This clonotype was recorded at least ten times. The CDR3 bases are TGTGCCAGCAGCTCCCGGACAGGGTCCAACTATGGCTACACCTTC. It codes for CASSSRTGSNYGYTF. V is TRBV7-9 and J is TRBJ1-2; TRBD1 aligns across 8 bases. Germline V lookup: CDR1 SEHNR, CDR2 FQNEAQ (reference sequence). This CDR3 contains 15 residues. V shed 4 bases and J 2 bases; nucleotides not matched to a gene: 6.

This rearrangement joins TRBV2 to TRBJ2-7, with 10 bases that match TRBD1. CDR3 size: 21 residues. From germline, CDR1 is SNHLY and CDR2 FYNNEI. The V gene end was trimmed by 6 bases and the J gene end by 11 bases; junction bases not matched to a gene: 34. The chain's CDR3 is CASRGQGLSTDTQYVLAQKYF. CDR3 nucleotide sequence: TGTGCCAGCAGGGGACAGGGGCTGAGCACAGATACGCAGTATGTGCTGGCACAGAAGTACTTC. Full variable domain (rest looked up from reference TRBV2 and TRBJ2-7): EPEVTQTPSHQVTQMGQEVILRCVPISNHLYFYWYRQILGQKVEFLVSFYNNEISEKSEIFDDQFSVERPDGSNFTLKIRSTKLEDSAMYFCASRGQGLSTDTQYVLAQKYFGPGTRLTVT.

The rearrangement joins TRBV30 to TRBJ2-1; a possible D gene is TRBD2 (7 bases). The V end lost 4 bases, the J end lost 2 bases, and 18 bases lay between the germline ends. CDR3 length: 16 residues. Per germline, CDR1 GTSNPN and CDR2 SVGIG (reference sequence). The CDR3 region is CAWKGGDTWTYNEQFF. Written as DNA, the CDR3 is TGTGCCTGGAAGGGGGGGGACACCTGGACCTACAATGAGCAGTTCTTC.

The sample holds many counts of this clonotype. V is TRBV9 and J is TRBJ2-1; D is possibly TRBD2 (5 bases). Germline V gene data show CDR1 as SGDLS and CDR2 as YYNGEE. Trimming stripped 3 bases from V and 2 bases from J, with 9 bases between. The CDR3 has 14 amino acids. The CDR3 region has the DNA TGTGCCAGCAGCGGGACTCCTCCCTACAATGAGCAGTTCTTC. Protein: CASSGTPPYNEQFF.

About this clonotype itself: This may be a read error: a much more frequent sequence differs by one nucleotide. The CDR3 protein is CASSPTPGAWDIQYF. The DNA of the CDR3 is TGTGCCAGCAGTCCTACTCCGGGGGCATGGGACATTCAGTACTTC. The rearrangement links TRBV12-3 or TRBV12-4 to TRBJ2-4; D may correspond to TRBD1 or TRBD2 (6 bases each). The CDR3 is made up of 15 amino acids. V lost 5 bases to trimming and J lost 8 bases, with 19 bases between them.

This clonotype was seen at least ten times. CDR3 coding DNA: TGTGCCAGCACTCTGGGACAGCAGGTCCAGCATTTT. It codes for CASTLGQQVQHF. This chain joins TRBV6-6 and TRBJ1-5, with 7 nucleotides matching TRBD1. V was pared by 7 bases and J by 12 bases, with 9 bases of the junction left unmatched. CDR1 is MNHNY and CDR2 is SVGAGI in the germline V gene (reference sequence). The CDR3 length is 12 residues.

With regard to this clonotype: A much larger clone is a single base away; this may be a read error. The V and J genes are TRBV10-3 and TRBJ2-7, with 8 bases matching TRBD2. This CDR3 has 14 amino acids. Germline assignment: CDR1 ENHRY and CDR2 SYGVKD. CDR3 sequence reads: CANSNAGTSYEQYF. As DNA, the CDR3 is TGTGCCAACAGTAACGCCGGGACTAGCTACGAGCAGTACTTC.

This clonotype has a handful of counts. A much larger clonotype is one base distant, so this may be a read error. This rearrangement joins TRBV20-1 to TRBJ2-7, with D maybe TRBD2 (6 bases). Germline-derived CDR1 and CDR2 are DFQATT and SNEGSKA (reference sequence). V gave up 0 bases and J gave up 6 bases, with 15 bases separating them. The CDR3 spans 14 residues. Here the CDR3 DNA reads TGCAGTGCTAGAGAGGTTAGCGGAGCCTCCGAGCAGTACTTC. It encodes CSAREVSGASEQYF.